The rows below give T cell receptor beta chains drawn from one sample of a study of patients and donors after allogeneic stem cell transplantation. MiXCR, run by TCRdb on the RT-PCR reads, gives a single entry per CDR3 protein. Of about a million distinct CDR3 sequences detected, approximately 18% appear once; the ten largest clones hold 5% to 6.5%. Sequenced sample: blood, either unsorted or a sorted T cell fraction (not recorded which). The receptors come from a human donor who was either an allogeneic HSCT recipient or a stem cell or donor lymphocyte infusion donor (not recorded which). It is not recorded whose cells these are; they may come from a transplant donor. Both conserved end residues are part of each CDR3. The D gene is left open where the match is weak. Clone sizes are given selectively: once, few, many, or a class where the clone is expanded.

>NA|few|TRBJ1-2|TRBV6-1|16
CASSPPAGTLSGGYTF
TGTGCCAGCAGCCCCCCCGCCGGGACCCTCAGCGGTGGCTACACCTTC
>NA|NA|TRBJ1-5|TRBV20-1|15
CSATWTRGSNQPQHF
TGCAGTGCTACCTGGACGAGGGGGAGCAATCAGCCCCAGCATTTT
>NA|NA|TRBJ2-3|TRBV7-6|13
CASSLLDGLGQYF
TGTGCCAGCAGCTTACTGGACGGCCTAGGGCAGTATTTT
>NA|NA|TRBJ2-1|TRBV10-3|13
CATGALEGGEQFF
TGTGCCACCGGGGCCTTGGAGGGGGGTGAGCAGTTCTTC
>NA|NA|TRBJ1-4|TRBV3-1|16
CASSHLGGPTNEKLFF
TGTGCCAGCAGCCACCTCGGGGGACCAACTAATGAAAAACTGTTTTTT
>TRBD2|NA|TRBJ2-3|TRBV20-1|14
CSASRGGPADTQYF
TGCAGTGCTAGTCGGGGGGGACCGGCAGATACGCAGTATTTT
>NA|many|TRBJ2-1|TRBV12-3/TRBV12-4|14
CASSPPESYNEQFF
TGTGCCAGCAGTCCGCCTGAATCCTACAATGAGCAGTTCTTC
>NA|NA|TRBJ2-7|TRBV15|13
CATSSDLGDEQYF
TGTGCCACCAGCAGCGACCTCGGAGACGAGCAGTACTTC
>NA|NA|TRBJ2-7|TRBV12-3/TRBV12-4|15
CASSLFGQGSYEQYF
NA
>TRBD2|few|TRBJ2-7|TRBV6-5|16
CASSYFTAGGSYEQYF
TGTGCCAGCAGTTACTTTACAGCGGGGGGCTCCTACGAGCAGTACTTC
>NA|few|TRBJ1-5|TRBV5-1|17
CASSLEGGRLGDQPQHF
TGCGCCAGCAGCTTGGAGGGAGGGCGCCTGGGGGATCAGCCCCAGCATTTT
>TRBD1|once|TRBJ2-5|TRBV19|13
CASRGDRQETQYF
TGTGCCAGTAGGGGGGACAGACAAGAGACCCAGTACTTC
>NA|NA|TRBJ1-2|TRBV3-1|16
CASSQERAGINYGYTF
TGTGCCAGCAGCCAAGAAAGGGCAGGGATCAACTATGGCTACACCTTC
>TRBD2|NA|TRBJ2-1|TRBV24-1|14
CATSIGTSRTEQFF
TGTGCCACCAGTATCGGGACTAGTCGTACTGAGCAGTTCTTC
>TRBD1|NA|TRBJ2-7|TRBV12-3/TRBV12-4|14
CASSPTGGWYEQYF
TGTGCCAGCAGTCCGACAGGGGGCTGGTACGAGCAGTACTTC
>NA|NA|TRBJ2-6|TRBV12-3/TRBV12-4|14
CASRFDSGANVLTF
TGTGCCAGCAGGTTCGATTCTGGGGCCAACGTCCTGACTTTC
>TRBD1|NA|TRBJ1-1|TRBV9|15
CASTTHGQGNTEAFF
TGTGCCAGCACCACCCACGGACAGGGTAACACTGAAGCTTTCTTT
>NA|NA|TRBJ2-1|TRBV6-5|16
CASSYSTGPSYNEQFF
TGTGCCAGCAGTTACTCTACAGGGCCCTCCTACAATGAGCAGTTCTTC
>NA|few|TRBJ2-2|TRBV5-1|13
CASSFDRPGELFF
TGCGCCAGCAGCTTCGACCGACCCGGGGAGCTGTTTTTT
>TRBD1|NA|TRBJ1-3|TRBV7-2|15
CASSSTGTGGNTIYF
TGTGCCAGCAGCTCCACCGGGACAGGGGGAAACACCATATATTTT
>NA|many|TRBJ1-1|TRBV20-1|12
CSARTGLTEAFF
TGCAGTGCTAGAACAGGTCTCACTGAAGCTTTCTTT
>NA|few|TRBJ2-3|TRBV6-1|15
CASIRDPPSTDTQYF
TGTGCCAGCATTCGGGACCCTCCTAGCACAGATACGCAGTATTTT
>NA|NA|TRBJ2-5|TRBV9|18
CASSVVMPRTATGETQYF
TGTGCCAGCAGCGTAGTGATGCCCCGGACAGCTACGGGAGAGACCCAGTACTTC
>NA|NA|TRBJ2-1|TRBV12-3/TRBV12-4|15
CASSPPLRWYNEQFF
TGTGCCAGCAGTCCCCCTTTGCGCTGGTACAATGAGCAGTTCTTC
>NA|NA|TRBJ1-1|TRBV20-1|12
CSGRYMNTEAFF
TGCAGTGGTAGGTATATGAACACTGAAGCTTTCTTT
>TRBD1|many|TRBJ2-1|TRBV24-1|15
CATSDSGQGAIEQFF
TGTGCCACCAGTGACTCTGGACAGGGGGCCATTGAGCAGTTCTTC
>TRBD2|few|TRBJ2-2|TRBV11-2|20
CASSFLKLAGGFANTGELFF
TGTGCCAGCAGCTTCCTGAAACTAGCGGGGGGGTTCGCGAACACCGGGGAGCTGTTTTTT
>NA|NA|TRBJ2-6|TRBV24-1|14
CATSGVSGANVLTF
TGTGCCACCAGTGGAGTCTCTGGGGCCAACGTCCTGACTTTC
>NA|NA|TRBJ2-1|TRBV12-3/TRBV12-4|16
CASSTYQNKGNNEQFF
TGTGCCAGCAGTACCTACCAGAATAAGGGGAACAATGAGCAGTTCTTC
>TRBD2|few|TRBJ2-1|TRBV6-2/TRBV6-3|16
CASSYPGTINYNEQFF
TGTGCCAGCAGTTACCCCGGGACTATAAACTACAATGAGCAGTTCTTC
>TRBD2|NA|TRBJ2-5|TRBV6-1|16
CASRFVVAGGDETQYF
TGTGCCAGCCGGTTTGTGGTGGCGGGAGGAGACGAGACCCAGTACTTC
>NA|few|TRBJ1-3|TRBV7-6|13
CASSFRAADTIYF
TGTGCCAGCAGCTTCAGGGCCGCAGACACCATATATTTT
>NA|NA|TRBJ2-5|TRBV24-1|15
CATSDLRQGVETQYF
TGTGCCACCAGTGATTTACGGCAGGGAGTGGAGACCCAGTACTTC
>NA|many|TRBJ1-1|TRBV12-3/TRBV12-4|13
CASSRKGYTEAFF
TGTGCCAGCAGTAGGAAGGGGTACACTGAAGCTTTCTTT
>NA|few|TRBJ1-2|TRBV20-1|14
CSAKGGAGKYGYTF
TGCAGTGCCAAGGGGGGGGCTGGGAAGTATGGCTACACCTTC
>NA|many|TRBJ2-7|TRBV12-3/TRBV12-4|13
CASSQLNSYEQYF
TGTGCCAGCAGTCAACTCAACTCCTACGAGCAGTACTTC
>TRBD2|few|TRBJ2-1|TRBV12-3/TRBV12-4|17
CASRGTSGSTGYNEQFF
TGTGCCAGCAGGGGGACTAGCGGGAGCACTGGGTACAATGAGCAGTTCTTC
>NA|few|TRBJ2-5|TRBV9|17
CASSVPGGGGEKETQYF
TGTGCCAGCAGCGTACCCGGAGGAGGGGGGGAGAAAGAGACCCAGTACTTC
>TRBD1|NA|TRBJ1-2|TRBV24-1|14
CATSPGQGDYGYTF
TGTGCCACCTCCCCGGGACAGGGGGACTATGGCTACACCTTC
>TRBD1|few|TRBJ1-1|TRBV6-1|13
CASSTPGTGEAFF
TGTGCCAGCAGTACCCCCGGGACAGGGGAGGCTTTCTTT
>NA|NA|TRBJ1-2|TRBV18|15
CASSPESRGNYGYTF
TGTGCCAGCTCACCAGAATCCCGCGGGAACTATGGCTACACCTTC
>NA|NA|TRBJ1-2|TRBV5-1|13
CASSPDIFQGYTF
TGCGCCAGCAGCCCCGACATATTCCAAGGCTACACCTTC
>TRBD1|few|TRBJ1-1|TRBV18|15
CASSPLGTGGTEAFF
TGTGCCAGCTCACCACTCGGGACAGGGGGCACTGAAGCTTTCTTT
>TRBD1|few|TRBJ2-1|TRBV20-1|15
CSAREQGAGGNEQFF
TGCAGTGCTAGAGAACAGGGGGCAGGAGGGAATGAGCAGTTCTTC
>NA|NA|TRBJ2-5|TRBV27|15
CASSPRGRARETQYF
TGTGCCAGCAGTCCCCGTGGCAGGGCTAGAGAGACCCAGTACTTC
>TRBD1|NA|TRBJ1-5|TRBV15|17
CATSPGQGGSSNQPQHF
TGTGCCACCAGCCCCGGACAGGGGGGATCGAGCAATCAGCCCCAGCATTTT
>NA|NA|TRBJ1-2|TRBV12-3/TRBV12-4|13
CASSFFWGYGYTF
TGTGCCAGCAGTTTTTTTTGGGGATATGGCTACACCTTC
>NA|NA|TRBJ2-7|TRBV2|13
CASNPQGIHEQYF
TGTGCCAGCAACCCTCAGGGGATCCACGAGCAGTACTTC
>NA|few|TRBJ2-1|TRBV11-2|18
CASSLKVWGGTIYNEQFF
TGTGCCAGCAGCTTAAAGGTTTGGGGCGGGACCATTTACAATGAGCAGTTCTTC
>TRBD1|NA|TRBJ2-1|TRBV20-1|21
CSARDSVLDREDYWPYNEQFF
TGCAGTGCTAGAGATTCGGTTTTGGACAGGGAAGACTACTGGCCCTACAATGAGCAGTTCTTC
>TRBD1|NA|TRBJ1-5|TRBV3-1|15
CASSPQGASNQPQHF
TGTGCCAGCAGCCCCCAGGGGGCGAGCAATCAGCCCCAGCATTTT
>NA|few|TRBJ2-1|TRBV7-7|14
CASSLDLSYNEQFF
TGTGCCAGCAGCTTAGATCTCTCCTACAATGAGCAGTTCTTC
>NA|few|TRBJ1-1|TRBV27|15
CASRSTALLTTEAFF
TGTGCCAGCAGGAGCACTGCTCTGTTGACCACTGAAGCTTTCTTT
>NA|NA|TRBJ2-7|TRBV21-1|14
CASSQPGQHYEQYF
TGTGCCAGCAGCCAACCGGGACAGCACTACGAGCAGTACTTC
>NA|NA|TRBJ1-5|TRBV27|14
CASSLQQGGQPQHF
TGTGCCAGCAGTTTACAACAGGGTGGTCAGCCCCAGCATTTT
>TRBD2|NA|TRBJ2-1|TRBV7-6|15
CASILSGGSLNEQFF
TGTGCCAGCATCCTTAGCGGGGGGTCCTTGAATGAGCAGTTCTTC
>NA|few|TRBJ2-3|TRBV14|16
CASSHIPSGPTDTQYF
TGTGCCAGCAGCCACATACCCAGCGGGCCAACAGATACGCAGTATTTT
>NA|few|TRBJ2-7|TRBV20-1|14
CSAPGGGKSHEQYF
TGCAGTGCCCCCGGAGGCGGGAAGTCCCACGAGCAGTACTTC
>NA|few|TRBJ2-7|TRBV29-1|13
CSAGGPSSYEQYF
TGCAGCGCCGGGGGTCCTAGCTCCTACGAGCAGTACTTC